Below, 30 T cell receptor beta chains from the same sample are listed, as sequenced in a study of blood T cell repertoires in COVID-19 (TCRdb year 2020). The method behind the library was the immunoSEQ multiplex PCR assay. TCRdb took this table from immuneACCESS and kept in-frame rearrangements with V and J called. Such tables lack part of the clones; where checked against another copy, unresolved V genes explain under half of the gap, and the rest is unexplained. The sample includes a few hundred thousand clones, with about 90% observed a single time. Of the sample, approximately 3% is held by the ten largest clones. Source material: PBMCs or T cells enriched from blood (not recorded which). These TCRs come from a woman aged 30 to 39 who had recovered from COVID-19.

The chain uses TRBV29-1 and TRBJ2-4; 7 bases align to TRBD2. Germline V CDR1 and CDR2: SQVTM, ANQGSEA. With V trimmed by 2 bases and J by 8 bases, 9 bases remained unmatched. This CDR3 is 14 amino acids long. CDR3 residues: CSVEFRGVEDIQYF. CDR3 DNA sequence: TGCAGCGTTGAATTTCGGGGGGTGGAAGACATTCAGTACTTC.

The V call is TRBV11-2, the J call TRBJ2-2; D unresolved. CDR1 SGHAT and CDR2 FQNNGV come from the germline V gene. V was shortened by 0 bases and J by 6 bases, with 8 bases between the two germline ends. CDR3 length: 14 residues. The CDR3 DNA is TGTGCCAGCAGCTTAGAACGGGTCCCCGGGGAGCTGTTTTTT. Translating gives CASSLERVPGELFF.

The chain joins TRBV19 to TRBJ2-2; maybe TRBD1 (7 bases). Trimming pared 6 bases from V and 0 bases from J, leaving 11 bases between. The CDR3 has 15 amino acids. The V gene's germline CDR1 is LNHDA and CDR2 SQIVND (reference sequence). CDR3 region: CASRRDSTNTGELFF. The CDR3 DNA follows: TGTGCCAGTAGGCGGGACAGTACGAACACCGGGGAGCTGTTTTTT.

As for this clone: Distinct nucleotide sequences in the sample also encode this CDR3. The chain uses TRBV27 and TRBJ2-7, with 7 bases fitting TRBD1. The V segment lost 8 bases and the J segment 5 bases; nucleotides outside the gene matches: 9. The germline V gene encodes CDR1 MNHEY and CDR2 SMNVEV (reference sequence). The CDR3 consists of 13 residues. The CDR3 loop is CASGRDRGHEQYF. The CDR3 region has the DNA TGTGCCAGCGGCCGGGACAGAGGCCACGAGCAGTACTTC.

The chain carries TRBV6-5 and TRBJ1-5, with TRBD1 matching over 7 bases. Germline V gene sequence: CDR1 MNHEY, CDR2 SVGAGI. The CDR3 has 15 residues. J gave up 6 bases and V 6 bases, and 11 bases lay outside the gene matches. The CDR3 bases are TGTGCCAGCAGCCGTCTGACAGGGAATACTCAGCCCCAGCATTTT. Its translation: CASSRLTGNTQPQHF.

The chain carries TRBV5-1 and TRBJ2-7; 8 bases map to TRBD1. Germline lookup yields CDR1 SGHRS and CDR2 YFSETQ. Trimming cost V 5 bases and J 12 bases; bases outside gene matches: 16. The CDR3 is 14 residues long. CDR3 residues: CASSPLGQGVSPYF. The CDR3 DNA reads TGCGCCAGCAGTCCCCTCGGACAGGGCGTTAGTCCGTACTTC.

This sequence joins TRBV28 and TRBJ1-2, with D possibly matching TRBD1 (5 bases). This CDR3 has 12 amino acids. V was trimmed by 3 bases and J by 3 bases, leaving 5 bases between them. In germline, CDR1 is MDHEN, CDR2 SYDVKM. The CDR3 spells CASSLTDYGYTF. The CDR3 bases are TGTGCCAGCAGTTTGACAGACTATGGCTACACCTTC.

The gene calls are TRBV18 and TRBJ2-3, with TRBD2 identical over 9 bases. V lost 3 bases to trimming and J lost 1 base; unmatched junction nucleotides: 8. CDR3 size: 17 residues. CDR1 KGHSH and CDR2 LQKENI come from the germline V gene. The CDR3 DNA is TGTGCCAGCTCACCCCTGCGGGAGGGCCGGGGCACAGATACGCAGTATTTT. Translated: CASSPLREGRGTDTQYF.

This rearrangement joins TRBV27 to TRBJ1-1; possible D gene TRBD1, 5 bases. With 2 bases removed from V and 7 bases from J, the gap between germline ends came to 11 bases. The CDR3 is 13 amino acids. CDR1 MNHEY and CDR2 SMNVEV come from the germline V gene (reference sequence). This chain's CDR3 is CASSLQGGVEAFF. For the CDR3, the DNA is TGTGCCAGCAGTTTACAGGGAGGAGTTGAAGCTTTCTTT.

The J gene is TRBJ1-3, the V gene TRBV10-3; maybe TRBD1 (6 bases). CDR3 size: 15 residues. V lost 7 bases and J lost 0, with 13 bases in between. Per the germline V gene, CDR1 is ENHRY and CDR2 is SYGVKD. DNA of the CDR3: TGTGCCATCATGACCCCAGGGGACTCTGGAAACACCATATATTTT. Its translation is CAIMTPGDSGNTIYF.

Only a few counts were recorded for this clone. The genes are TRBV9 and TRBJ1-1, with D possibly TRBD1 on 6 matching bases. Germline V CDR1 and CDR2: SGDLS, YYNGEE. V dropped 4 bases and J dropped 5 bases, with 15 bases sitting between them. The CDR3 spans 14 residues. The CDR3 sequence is CASSPAGAWTEAFF. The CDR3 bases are TGTGCCAGCAGCCCCGCGGGGGCCTGGACTGAAGCTTTCTTT.

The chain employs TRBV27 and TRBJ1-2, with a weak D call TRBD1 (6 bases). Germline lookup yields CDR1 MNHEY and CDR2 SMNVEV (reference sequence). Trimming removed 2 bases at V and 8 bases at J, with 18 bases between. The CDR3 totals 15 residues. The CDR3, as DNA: TGTGCCAGCAGTTTAGATCGGGGGGGCTCCGGCGGCTACACCTTC. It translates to CASSLDRGGSGGYTF.

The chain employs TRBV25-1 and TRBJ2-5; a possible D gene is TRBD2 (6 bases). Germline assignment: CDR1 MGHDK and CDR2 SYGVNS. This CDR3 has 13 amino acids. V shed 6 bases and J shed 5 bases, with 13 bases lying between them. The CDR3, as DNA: TGTGCCAGCAGGATCACTAGCCGGGAGACCCAGTACTTC. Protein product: CASRITSRETQYF.

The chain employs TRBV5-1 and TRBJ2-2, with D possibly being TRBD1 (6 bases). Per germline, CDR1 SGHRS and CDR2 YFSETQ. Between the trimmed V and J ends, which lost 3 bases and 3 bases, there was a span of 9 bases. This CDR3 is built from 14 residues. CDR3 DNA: TGCGCCAGCAGCTCGGACAGATACACCGGGGAGCTGTTTTTT. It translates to CASSSDRYTGELFF.

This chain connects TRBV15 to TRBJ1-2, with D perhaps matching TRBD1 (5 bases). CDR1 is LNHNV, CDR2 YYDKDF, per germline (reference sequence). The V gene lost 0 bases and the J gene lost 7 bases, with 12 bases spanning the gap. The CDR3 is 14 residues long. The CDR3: CATSRDGRVGGYTF. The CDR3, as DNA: TGTGCCACCAGCAGAGACGGCAGGGTGGGTGGCTACACCTTC.

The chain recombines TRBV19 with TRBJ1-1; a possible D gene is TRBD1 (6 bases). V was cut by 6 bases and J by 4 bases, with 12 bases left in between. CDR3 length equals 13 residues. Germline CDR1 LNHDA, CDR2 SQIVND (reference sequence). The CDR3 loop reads CASRRVGGTEAFF. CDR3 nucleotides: TGTGCCAGTAGAAGGGTAGGGGGCACTGAAGCTTTCTTT.

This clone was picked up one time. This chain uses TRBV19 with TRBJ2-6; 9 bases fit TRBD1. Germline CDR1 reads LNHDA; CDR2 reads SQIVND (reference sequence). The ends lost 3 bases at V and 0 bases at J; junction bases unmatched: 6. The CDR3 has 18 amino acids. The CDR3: CASSIRDRVFSGANVLTF. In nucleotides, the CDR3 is TGTGCCAGTAGTATCCGGGACAGGGTCTTCTCTGGGGCCAACGTCCTGACTTTC.

CDR3 nucleotide sequence: TGTGCCAGCAGCTTGGCCGGGACAGAGTATGGCTACACCTTC. Translating it yields CASSLAGTEYGYTF. The chain carries TRBV7-9 and TRBJ1-2; TRBD1 aligns across 7 bases. The CDR3 contains 14 residues. V trimming: 3 bases; J trimming: 5 bases; junction bases outside the gene matches: 6. From germline, CDR1 is SEHNR and CDR2 FQNEAQ (reference sequence).

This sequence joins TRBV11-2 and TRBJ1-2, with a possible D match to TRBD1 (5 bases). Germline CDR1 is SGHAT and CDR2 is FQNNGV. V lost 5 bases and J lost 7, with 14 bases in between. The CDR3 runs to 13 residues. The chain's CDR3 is CASSPQVIGGYTF. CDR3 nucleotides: TGTGCCAGCAGCCCACAGGTTATCGGTGGCTACACCTTC.

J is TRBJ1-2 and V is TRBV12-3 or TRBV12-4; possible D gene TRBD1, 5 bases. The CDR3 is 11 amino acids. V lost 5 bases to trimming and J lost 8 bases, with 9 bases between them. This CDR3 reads CASSLKGGYTF. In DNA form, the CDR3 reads TGTGCCAGCAGTCTAAAGGGGGGCTACACCTTC.

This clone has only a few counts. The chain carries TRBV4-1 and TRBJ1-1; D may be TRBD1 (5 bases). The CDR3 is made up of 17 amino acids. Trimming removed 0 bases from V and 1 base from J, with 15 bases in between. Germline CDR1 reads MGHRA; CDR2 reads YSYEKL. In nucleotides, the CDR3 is TGCGCCAGCAGCCAAGAAGCAATGGGGCTGAAGAACACTGAAGCTTTCTTT. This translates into CASSQEAMGLKNTEAFF.

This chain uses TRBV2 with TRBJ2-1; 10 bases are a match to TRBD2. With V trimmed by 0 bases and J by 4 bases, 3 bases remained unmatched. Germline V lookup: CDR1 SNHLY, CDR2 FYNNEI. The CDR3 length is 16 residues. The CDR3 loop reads CASSEALSGGYNEQFF. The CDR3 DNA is TGTGCCAGCAGTGAAGCGCTTAGCGGGGGGTACAATGAGCAGTTCTTC.

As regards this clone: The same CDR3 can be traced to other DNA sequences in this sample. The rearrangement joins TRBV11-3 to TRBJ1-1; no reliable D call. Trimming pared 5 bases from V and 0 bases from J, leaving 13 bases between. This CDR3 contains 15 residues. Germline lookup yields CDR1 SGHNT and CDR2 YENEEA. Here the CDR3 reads CASSLSGTMNTEAFF. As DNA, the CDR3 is TGTGCCAGCAGCCTATCGGGAACCATGAACACTGAAGCTTTCTTT.

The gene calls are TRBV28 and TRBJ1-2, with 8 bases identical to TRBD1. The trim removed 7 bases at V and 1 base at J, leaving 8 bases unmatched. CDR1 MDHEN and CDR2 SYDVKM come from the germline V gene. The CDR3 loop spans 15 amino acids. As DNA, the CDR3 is TGTGCCAGCATCACACAGGGACAGGATAACTATGGCTACACCTTC. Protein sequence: CASITQGQDNYGYTF.

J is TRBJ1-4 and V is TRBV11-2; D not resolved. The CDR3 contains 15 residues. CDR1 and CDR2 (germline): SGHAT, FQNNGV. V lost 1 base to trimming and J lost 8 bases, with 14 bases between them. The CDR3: CASSLVGSHGEKLFF. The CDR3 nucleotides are TGTGCCAGCAGCTTAGTAGGGAGCCACGGCGAAAAACTGTTTTTT.

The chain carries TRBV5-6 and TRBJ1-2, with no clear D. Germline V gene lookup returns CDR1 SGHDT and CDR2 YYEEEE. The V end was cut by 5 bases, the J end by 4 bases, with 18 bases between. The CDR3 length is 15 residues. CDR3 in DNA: TGTGCCAGCAGTCGGCCCACGAGGGAGTCCTATGGCTACACCTTC. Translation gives CASSRPTRESYGYTF.

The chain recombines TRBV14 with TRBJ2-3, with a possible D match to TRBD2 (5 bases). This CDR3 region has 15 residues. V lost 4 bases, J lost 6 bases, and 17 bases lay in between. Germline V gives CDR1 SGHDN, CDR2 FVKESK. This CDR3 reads CASSPSPGTGDTQYF. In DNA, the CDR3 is TGTGCCAGCAGCCCTAGCCCAGGTACTGGGGATACGCAGTATTTT.

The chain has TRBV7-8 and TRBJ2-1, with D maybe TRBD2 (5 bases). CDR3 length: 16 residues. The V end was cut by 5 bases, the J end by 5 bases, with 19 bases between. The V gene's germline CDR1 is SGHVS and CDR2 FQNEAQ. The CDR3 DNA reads TGTGCCAGCAGCCCCCGAAGGATAGCGAGGAACAATGAGCAGTTCTTC. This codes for CASSPRRIARNNEQFF.

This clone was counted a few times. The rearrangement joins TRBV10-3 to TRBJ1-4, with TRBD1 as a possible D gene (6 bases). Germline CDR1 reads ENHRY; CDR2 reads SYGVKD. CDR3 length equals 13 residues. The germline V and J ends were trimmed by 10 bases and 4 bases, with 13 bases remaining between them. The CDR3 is CASRRDINEKLFF. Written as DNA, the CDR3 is TGTGCCAGCAGAAGGGACATTAATGAAAAACTGTTTTTT.

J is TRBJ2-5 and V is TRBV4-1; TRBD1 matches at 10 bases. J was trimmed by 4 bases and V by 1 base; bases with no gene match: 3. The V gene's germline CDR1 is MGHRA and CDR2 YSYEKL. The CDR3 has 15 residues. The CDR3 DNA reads TGCGCCAGCAGCCAAGTTGGGACAGGGGTAGAGACCCAGTACTTC. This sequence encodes CASSQVGTGVETQYF.